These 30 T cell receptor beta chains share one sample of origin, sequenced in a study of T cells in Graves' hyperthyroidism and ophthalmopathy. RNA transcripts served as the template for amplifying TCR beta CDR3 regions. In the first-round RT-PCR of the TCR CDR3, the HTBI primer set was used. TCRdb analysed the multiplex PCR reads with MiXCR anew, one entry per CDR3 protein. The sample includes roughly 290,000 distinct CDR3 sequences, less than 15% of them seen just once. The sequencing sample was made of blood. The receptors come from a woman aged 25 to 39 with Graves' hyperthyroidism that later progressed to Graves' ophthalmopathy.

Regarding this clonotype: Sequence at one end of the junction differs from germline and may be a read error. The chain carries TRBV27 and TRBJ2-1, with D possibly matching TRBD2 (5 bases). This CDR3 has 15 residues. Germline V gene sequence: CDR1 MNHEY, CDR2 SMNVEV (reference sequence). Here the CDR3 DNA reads TGTGCCATCAGTGAGTTGCTAGCAGGACACAATGAGCAGTTCTTC. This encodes CAISELLAGHNEQFF.

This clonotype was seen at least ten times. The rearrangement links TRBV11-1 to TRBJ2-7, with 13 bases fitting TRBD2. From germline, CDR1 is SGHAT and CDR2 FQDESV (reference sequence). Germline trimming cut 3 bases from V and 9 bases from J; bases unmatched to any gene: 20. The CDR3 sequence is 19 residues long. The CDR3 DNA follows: TGTGCCAGCAGCTTGATCGGGACTAGCGGGACCAATACTCCTACGAGGCAGTACTTC. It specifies CASSLIGTSGTNTPTRQYF.

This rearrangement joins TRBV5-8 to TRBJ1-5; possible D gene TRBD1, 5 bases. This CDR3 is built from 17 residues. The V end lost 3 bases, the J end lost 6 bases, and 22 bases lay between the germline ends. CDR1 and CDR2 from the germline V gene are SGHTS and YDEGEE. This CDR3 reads CASSWGTVASGIQPQHF. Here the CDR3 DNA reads TGTGCCAGCAGCTGGGGGACCGTCGCATCGGGAATTCAGCCCCAGCATTTT.

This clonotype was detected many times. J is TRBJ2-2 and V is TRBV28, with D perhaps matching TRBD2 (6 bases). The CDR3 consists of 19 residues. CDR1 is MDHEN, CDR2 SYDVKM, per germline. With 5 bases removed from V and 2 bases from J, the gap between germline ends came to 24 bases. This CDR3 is CASSPWGERVSPNTGELFF. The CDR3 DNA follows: TGTGCCAGCAGTCCCTGGGGGGAAAGGGTTTCCCCCAACACCGGGGAGCTGTTTTTT. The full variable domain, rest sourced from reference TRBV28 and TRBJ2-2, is DVKVTQSSRYLVKRTGEKVFLECVQDMDHENMFWYRQDPGLGLRLIYFSYDVKMKEKGDIPEGYSVSREKKERFSLILESASTNQTSMYLCASSPWGERVSPNTGELFFGEGSRLTVL.

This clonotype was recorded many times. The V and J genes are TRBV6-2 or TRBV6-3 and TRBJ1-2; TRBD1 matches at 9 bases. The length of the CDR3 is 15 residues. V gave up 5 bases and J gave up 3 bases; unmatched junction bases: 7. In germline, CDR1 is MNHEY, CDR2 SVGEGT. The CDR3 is CASSASGTGYYGYTF. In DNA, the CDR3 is TGTGCCAGCAGTGCCTCCGGGACAGGGTACTATGGCTACACCTTC.

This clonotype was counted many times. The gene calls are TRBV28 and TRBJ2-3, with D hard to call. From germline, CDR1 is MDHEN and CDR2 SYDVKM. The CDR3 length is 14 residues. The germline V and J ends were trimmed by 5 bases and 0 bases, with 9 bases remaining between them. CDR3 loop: CASSTGTSTDTQYF. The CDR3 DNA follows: TGTGCCAGCAGTACCGGCACTAGCACAGATACGCAGTATTTT.

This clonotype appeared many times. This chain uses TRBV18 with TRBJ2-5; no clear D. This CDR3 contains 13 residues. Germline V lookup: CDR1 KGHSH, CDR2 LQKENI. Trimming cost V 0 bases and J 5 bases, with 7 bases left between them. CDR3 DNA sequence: TGTGCCAGCTCACCACCGATAAGGGAGACCCAGTACTTC. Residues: CASSPPIRETQYF. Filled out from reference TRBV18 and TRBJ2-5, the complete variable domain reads NAGVMQNPRHLVRRRGQEARLRCSPMKGHSHVYWYRQLPEEGLKFMVYLQKENIIDESGMPKERFSAEFPKEGPSILRIQQVVRGDSAAYFCASSPPIRETQYFGPGTRLLVL.

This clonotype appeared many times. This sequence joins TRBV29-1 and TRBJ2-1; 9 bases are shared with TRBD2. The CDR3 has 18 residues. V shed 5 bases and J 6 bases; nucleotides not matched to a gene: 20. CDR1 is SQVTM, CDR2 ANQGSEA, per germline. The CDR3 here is CSVIPYAAGGWEGNEQFF. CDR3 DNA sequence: TGCAGCGTTATCCCCTACGCAGCGGGAGGCTGGGAAGGCAATGAGCAGTTCTTC.

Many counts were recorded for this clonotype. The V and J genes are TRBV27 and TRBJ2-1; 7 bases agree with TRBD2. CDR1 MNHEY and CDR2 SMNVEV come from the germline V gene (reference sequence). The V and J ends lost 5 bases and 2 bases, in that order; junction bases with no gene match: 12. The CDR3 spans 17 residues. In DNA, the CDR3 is TGTGCCAGCAGTCACCAACAACTAGCGCCAACCTACAATGAGCAGTTCTTC. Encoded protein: CASSHQQLAPTYNEQFF.

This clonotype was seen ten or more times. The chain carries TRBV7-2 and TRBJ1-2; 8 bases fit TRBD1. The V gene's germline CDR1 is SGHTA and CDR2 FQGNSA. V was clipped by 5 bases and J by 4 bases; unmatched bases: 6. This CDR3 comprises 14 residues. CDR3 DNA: TGTGCCAGCAGCGAGAGGACAGGGAGCTATGGCTACACCTTC. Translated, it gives CASSERTGSYGYTF.

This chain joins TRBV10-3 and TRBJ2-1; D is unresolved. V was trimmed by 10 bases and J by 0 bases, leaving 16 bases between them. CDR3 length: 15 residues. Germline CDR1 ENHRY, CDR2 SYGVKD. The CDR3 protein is CATSKGSSSYNEQFF. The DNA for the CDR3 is TGTGCCACATCGAAAGGGTCGAGCTCCTACAATGAGCAGTTCTTC.

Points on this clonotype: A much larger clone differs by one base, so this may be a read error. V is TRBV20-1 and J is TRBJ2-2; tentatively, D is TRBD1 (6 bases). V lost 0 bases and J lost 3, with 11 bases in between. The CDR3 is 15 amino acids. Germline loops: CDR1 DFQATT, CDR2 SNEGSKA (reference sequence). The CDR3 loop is CSARDPQGHTGELFF. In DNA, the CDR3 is TGCAGTGCTAGAGATCCTCAGGGGCACACCGGGGAGCTGTTTTTT.

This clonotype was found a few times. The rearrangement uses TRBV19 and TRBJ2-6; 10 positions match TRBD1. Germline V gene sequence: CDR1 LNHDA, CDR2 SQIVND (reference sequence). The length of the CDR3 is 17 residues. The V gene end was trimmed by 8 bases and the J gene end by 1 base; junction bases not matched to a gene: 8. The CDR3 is CASGAGQGKSGANVLTF. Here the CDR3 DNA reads TGTGCCAGTGGCGCGGGACAGGGGAAGTCTGGGGCCAACGTCCTGACTTTC.

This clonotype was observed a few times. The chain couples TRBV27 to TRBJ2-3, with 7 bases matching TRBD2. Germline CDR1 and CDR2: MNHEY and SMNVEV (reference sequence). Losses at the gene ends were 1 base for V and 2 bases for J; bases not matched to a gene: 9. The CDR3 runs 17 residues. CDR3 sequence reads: CASSLLGGGLTTDTQYF. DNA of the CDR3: TGTGCCAGCAGTTTATTGGGGGGGGGTCTTACCACAGATACGCAGTATTTT.

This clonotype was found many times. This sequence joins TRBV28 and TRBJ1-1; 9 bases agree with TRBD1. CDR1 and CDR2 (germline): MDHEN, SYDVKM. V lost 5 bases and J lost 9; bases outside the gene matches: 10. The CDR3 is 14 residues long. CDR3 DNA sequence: TGTGCCAGCAGTCCGCAGGACAGGGGAGGGCAAGCTTTCTTT. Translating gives CASSPQDRGGQAFF.

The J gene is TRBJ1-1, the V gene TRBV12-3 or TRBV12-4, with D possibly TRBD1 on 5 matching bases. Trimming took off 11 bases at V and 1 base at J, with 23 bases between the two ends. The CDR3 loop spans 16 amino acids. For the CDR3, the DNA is TGTGCCGGCATAAGATCAGGGACGGTGGGGAACACTGAAGCTTTCTTT. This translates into CAGIRSGTVGNTEAFF.

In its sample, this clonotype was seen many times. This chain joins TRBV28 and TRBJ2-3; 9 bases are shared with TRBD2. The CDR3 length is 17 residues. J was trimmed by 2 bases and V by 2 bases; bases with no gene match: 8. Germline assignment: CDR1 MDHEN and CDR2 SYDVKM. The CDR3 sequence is CASSLARLAAVTDTQYF. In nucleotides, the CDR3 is TGTGCCAGCAGTTTAGCCCGACTAGCGGCGGTCACAGATACGCAGTATTTT.

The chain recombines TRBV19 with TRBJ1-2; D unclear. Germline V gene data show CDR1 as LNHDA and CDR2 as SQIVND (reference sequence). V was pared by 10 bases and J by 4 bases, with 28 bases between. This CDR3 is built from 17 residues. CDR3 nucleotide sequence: TGTGCCACCTCTAGGGTCCCTCACGTCAGAAAACCCTATGGCTACACCTTC. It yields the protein CATSRVPHVRKPYGYTF.

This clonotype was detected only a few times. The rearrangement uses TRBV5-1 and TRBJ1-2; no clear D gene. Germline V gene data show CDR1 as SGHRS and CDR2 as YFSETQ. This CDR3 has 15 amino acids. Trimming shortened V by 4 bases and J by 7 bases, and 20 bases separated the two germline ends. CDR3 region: CASSPVLDAAGGYTF. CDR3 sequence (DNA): TGCGCCAGCAGCCCAGTACTAGACGCAGCTGGTGGCTACACCTTC.

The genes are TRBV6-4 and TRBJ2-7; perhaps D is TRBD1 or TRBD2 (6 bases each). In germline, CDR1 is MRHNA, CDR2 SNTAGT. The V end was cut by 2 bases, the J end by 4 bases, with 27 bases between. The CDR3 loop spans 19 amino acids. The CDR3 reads CASSDEGGLLWGAGYEQYF. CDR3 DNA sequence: TGTGCCAGCAGTGACGAAGGAGGATTGTTGTGGGGGGCGGGTTACGAGCAGTACTTC.

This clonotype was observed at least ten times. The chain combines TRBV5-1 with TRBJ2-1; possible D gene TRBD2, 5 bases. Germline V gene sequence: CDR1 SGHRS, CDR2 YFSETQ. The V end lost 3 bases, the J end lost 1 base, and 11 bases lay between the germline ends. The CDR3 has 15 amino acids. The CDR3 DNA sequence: TGCGCCAGCAGCTCCCAAGCGGTGTCCTACAATGAGCAGTTCTTC. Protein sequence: CASSSQAVSYNEQFF.

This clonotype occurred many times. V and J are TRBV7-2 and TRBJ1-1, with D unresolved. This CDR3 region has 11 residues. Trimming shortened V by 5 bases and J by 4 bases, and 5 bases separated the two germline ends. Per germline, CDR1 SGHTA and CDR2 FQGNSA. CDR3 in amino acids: CASSARTEAFF. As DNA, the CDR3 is TGTGCCAGCAGCGCCCGCACTGAAGCTTTCTTT.

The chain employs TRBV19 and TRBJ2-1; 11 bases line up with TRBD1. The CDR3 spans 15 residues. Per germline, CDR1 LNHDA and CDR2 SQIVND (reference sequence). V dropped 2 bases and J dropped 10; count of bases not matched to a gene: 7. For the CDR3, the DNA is TGTGCCAGTAGTATACCAGGACAGGGGGCCCAGGAGCAGTTCTTC. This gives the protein CASSIPGQGAQEQFF.

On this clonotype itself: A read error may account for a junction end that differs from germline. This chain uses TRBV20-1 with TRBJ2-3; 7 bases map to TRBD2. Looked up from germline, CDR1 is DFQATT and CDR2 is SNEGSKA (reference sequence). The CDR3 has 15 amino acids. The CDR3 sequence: CSAPRAAGVTGTQYF. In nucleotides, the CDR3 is TGCAGTGCTCCGCGGGCCGCGGGAGTCACAGGTACGCAGTATTTT.

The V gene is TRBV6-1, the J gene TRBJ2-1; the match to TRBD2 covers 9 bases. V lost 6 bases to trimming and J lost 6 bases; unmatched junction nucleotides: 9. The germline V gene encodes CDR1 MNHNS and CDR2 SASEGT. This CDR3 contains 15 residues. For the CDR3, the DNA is TGTGCCAGCAGCGCCGGGACTAGCAAGGGCAATGAGCAGTTCTTC. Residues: CASSAGTSKGNEQFF.

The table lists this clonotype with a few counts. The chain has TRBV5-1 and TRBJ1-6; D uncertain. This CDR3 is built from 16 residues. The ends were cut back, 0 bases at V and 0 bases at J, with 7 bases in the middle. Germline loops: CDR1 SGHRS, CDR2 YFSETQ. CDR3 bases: TGCGCCAGCAGCTTGGCTGGGAGCTCCTATAATTCACCCCTCCACTTT. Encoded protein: CASSLAGSSYNSPLHF.

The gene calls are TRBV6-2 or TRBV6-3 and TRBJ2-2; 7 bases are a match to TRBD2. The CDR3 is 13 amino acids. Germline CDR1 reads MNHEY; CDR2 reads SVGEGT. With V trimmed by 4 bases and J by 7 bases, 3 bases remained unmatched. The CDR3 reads CASSCGGGGELFF. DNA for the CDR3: TGTGCCAGCAGTTGCGGCGGGGGCGGGGAGCTGTTTTTT.

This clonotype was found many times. CDR3 nucleotide sequence: TGTGCCAGCAGCTTAGGGCAGCTCAATAACTACGAGCAGTACTTC. Translated, it gives CASSLGQLNNYEQYF. The chain joins TRBV7-2 to TRBJ2-7; D is uncertain. Trimming took off 1 base at V and 3 bases at J, with 13 bases between the two ends. Per the germline V gene, CDR1 is SGHTA and CDR2 is FQGNSA. This CDR3 comprises 15 residues.

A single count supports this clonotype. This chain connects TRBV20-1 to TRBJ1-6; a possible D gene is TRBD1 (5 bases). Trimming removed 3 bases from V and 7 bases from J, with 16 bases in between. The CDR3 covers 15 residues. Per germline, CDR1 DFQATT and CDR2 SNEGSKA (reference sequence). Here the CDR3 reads CSARVRDGRNSPLHF. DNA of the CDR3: TGCAGTGCTAGGGTGCGGGACGGACGGAATTCACCCCTCCACTTT.

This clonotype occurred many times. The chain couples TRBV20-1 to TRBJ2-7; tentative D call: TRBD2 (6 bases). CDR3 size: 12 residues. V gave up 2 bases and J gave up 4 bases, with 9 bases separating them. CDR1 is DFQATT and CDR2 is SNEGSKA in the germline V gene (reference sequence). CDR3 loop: CSARLAEYEQYF. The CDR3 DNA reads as TGCAGTGCTAGATTAGCGGAGTACGAGCAGTACTTC.